The rows below give T cell receptor beta chains drawn from one sample of a study of T cell responses to AZD1222 COVID-19 vaccine. Generated by immunoSEQ multiplex PCR, the TCRdb table keeps only in-frame clones and is missing some. The table lists about 140,000 clones, about 89% of them singletons. Here the sequenced sample was peripheral blood, taken 28 days after the second dose of the MenACWY control vaccine. All receptors derive from an adult who received the MenACWY meningococcal vaccine as a control. The CDR3 runs from the conserved cysteine through the conserved F or W. The order of the fields is D gene, clone size, V gene, J gene, CDR3 DNA, CDR3 protein. A D gene is named only where the DNA matches it firmly. Expanded clones are given a class, and other clones once, few, many or no size at all.

D gene: TRBD1; clone size: -; V gene: TRBV24-1; J gene: TRBJ2-2; CDR3 DNA: TGTGCCACCAGCACAGGGGTGGAAACCGGGGAGCTGTTTTTT; CDR3 protein: CATSTGVETGELFF
D gene: -; clone size: -; V gene: TRBV28; J gene: TRBJ2-7; CDR3 DNA: TGTGCCAGCGGACGTAGTACCTCCTACGAGCAGTACTTC; CDR3 protein: CASGRSTSYEQYF
D gene: -; clone size: -; V gene: TRBV12-5; J gene: TRBJ2-3; CDR3 DNA: TGTGCTAGTGGTTTGTCGTCCGGGGGCAGGGTTACGCAGTATTTT; CDR3 protein: CASGLSSGGRVTQYF
D gene: -; clone size: -; V gene: TRBV5-1; J gene: TRBJ1-6; CDR3 DNA: TGCGCCAGCAGCTCAGAACAAGATTCACCCCTCCACTTT; CDR3 protein: CASSSEQDSPLHF
D gene: -; clone size: -; V gene: TRBV6-5; J gene: TRBJ1-5; CDR3 DNA: TGTGCCAGCAGTTACTCGGGGGGGGAGGGTCAGCCCCAGCATTTT; CDR3 protein: CASSYSGGEGQPQHF
D gene: -; clone size: -; V gene: TRBV5-4; J gene: TRBJ1-4; CDR3 DNA: TGTGCCAGCAGCTTGGCGACCTCACGAGGGGCTAATGAAAAACTGTTTTTT; CDR3 protein: CASSLATSRGANEKLFF
D gene: TRBD2; clone size: -; V gene: TRBV5-4; J gene: TRBJ2-3; CDR3 DNA: TGTGCCAGCAGCTTGGCCTTAACGGGGGGGCAAGATACGCAGTATTTT; CDR3 protein: CASSLALTGGQDTQYF
D gene: -; clone size: -; V gene: TRBV18; J gene: TRBJ1-3; CDR3 DNA: TGTGCCAGCTCACCAGTCAGAGGGGGGGGCCTCTCTGGAAACACCATATATTTT; CDR3 protein: CASSPVRGGGLSGNTIYF
D gene: TRBD1; clone size: -; V gene: TRBV28; J gene: TRBJ2-7; CDR3 DNA: TGTGCCAGCAGTCCCCCGGGACAGGGAATTTACGAGCAGTACTTC; CDR3 protein: CASSPPGQGIYEQYF
D gene: -; clone size: -; V gene: TRBV19; J gene: TRBJ1-6; CDR3 DNA: TGTGCCAGTAGTATTTGGGGGGTCCAGAATTCCAATAATTCACCCCTCCACTTT; CDR3 protein: CASSIWGVQNSNNSPLHF
D gene: TRBD1; clone size: -; V gene: TRBV10-3; J gene: TRBJ2-3; CDR3 DNA: TGTGCCATAGCGGCGGAGGACAGGAACACAGATACGCAGTATTTT; CDR3 protein: CAIAAEDRNTDTQYF
D gene: -; clone size: once; V gene: TRBV27; J gene: TRBJ1-5; CDR3 DNA: TGTGCCAGCAGCTCTTCTGTCAGGAATCAGCCCCAGCATTTT; CDR3 protein: CASSSSVRNQPQHF
D gene: -; clone size: -; V gene: TRBV7-6; J gene: TRBJ1-3; CDR3 DNA: TGTGCCAGCAGTCAAGGGGCAGGGAGCCTAATGTTAAACACCATATATTTT; CDR3 protein: CASSQGAGSLMLNTIYF
D gene: -; clone size: -; V gene: TRBV19; J gene: TRBJ2-1; CDR3 DNA: TGTGCCAGTACCCCCATGGCAGGACCATACAATGAGCAGTTCTTC; CDR3 protein: CASTPMAGPYNEQFF
D gene: TRBD1; clone size: -; V gene: TRBV6-5; J gene: TRBJ1-2; CDR3 DNA: TGTGCCAGCACCAACACAGGGGGCGGCGTGAACACCTTC; CDR3 protein: CASTNTGGGVNTF
D gene: -; clone size: -; V gene: TRBV28; J gene: TRBJ1-2; CDR3 DNA: TGTGCCAGCAGTCTAGGGATAAAGGGACACTATGGCTACACCTTC; CDR3 protein: CASSLGIKGHYGYTF
D gene: -; clone size: -; V gene: TRBV5-6; J gene: TRBJ2-7; CDR3 DNA: TGTGCCAGCAGCAAGGGGACTCCTTCCTACGAGCAGTACTTC; CDR3 protein: CASSKGTPSYEQYF
D gene: -; clone size: once; V gene: TRBV14; J gene: TRBJ1-4; CDR3 DNA: TGTGCCAGCAGCCAAACCGGGATCCCAGGGGAAAAACTGTTTTTT; CDR3 protein: CASSQTGIPGEKLFF
D gene: TRBD1; clone size: once; V gene: TRBV28; J gene: TRBJ2-2; CDR3 DNA: TGTGCTTCGGGACAGGGGGGACCGAACACCGGGGAGCTGTTTTTT; CDR3 protein: CASGQGGPNTGELFF
D gene: TRBD1; clone size: -; V gene: TRBV6-2/TRBV6-3; J gene: TRBJ1-1; CDR3 DNA: TGTGCCAGCAGCCAGCCTGGGACAGGGGAATTACTGAACACTGAAGCTTTCTTT; CDR3 protein: CASSQPGTGELLNTEAFF
D gene: -; clone size: -; V gene: TRBV2; J gene: TRBJ2-2; CDR3 DNA: TGTGCCAGCAGAGCCGGGACAATAAACACCGGGGAGCTGTTTTTT; CDR3 protein: CASRAGTINTGELFF
D gene: -; clone size: -; V gene: TRBV2; J gene: TRBJ2-2; CDR3 DNA: TGTGCCAGCAGTGCCGGACGGAGCACCGGGGAGCTGTTTTTT; CDR3 protein: CASSAGRSTGELFF
D gene: TRBD2; clone size: -; V gene: TRBV5-1; J gene: TRBJ2-3; CDR3 DNA: TGCGCCAGCAGCCCCGGGACTAGCGGGGGGCTCACAGATACGCAGTATTTT; CDR3 protein: CASSPGTSGGLTDTQYF
D gene: TRBD1; clone size: -; V gene: TRBV29-1; J gene: TRBJ2-7; CDR3 DNA: TGCAGCGTGAGCACCGGGACAGGGGCCTACGAGCAGTACTTC; CDR3 protein: CSVSTGTGAYEQYF
D gene: -; clone size: -; V gene: TRBV29-1; J gene: TRBJ2-2; CDR3 DNA: TGCAGCGGACTTCAAGCGAACACCGGGGAGCTGTTTTTT; CDR3 protein: CSGLQANTGELFF
D gene: TRBD2; clone size: -; V gene: TRBV14; J gene: TRBJ2-2; CDR3 DNA: TGTGCCAGCAGCCCAAGGACTAGCGTGAACACCGGGGAGCTGTTTTTT; CDR3 protein: CASSPRTSVNTGELFF
D gene: -; clone size: -; V gene: TRBV14; J gene: TRBJ2-4; CDR3 DNA: TGTGCCAGCAGCCAAGTTGGCCTCGGGGTCAAAAACATTCAGTACTTC; CDR3 protein: CASSQVGLGVKNIQYF
D gene: -; clone size: -; V gene: TRBV2; J gene: TRBJ1-2; CDR3 DNA: TGTGCCAGCAGGGACACTTATGGCTACACCTTC; CDR3 protein: CASRDTYGYTF
D gene: -; clone size: -; V gene: TRBV7-2; J gene: TRBJ2-7; CDR3 DNA: TGTGCCAGCAGCTTAGTCATTTTGAATTCCTACGAGCAGTACTTC; CDR3 protein: CASSLVILNSYEQYF
D gene: -; clone size: -; V gene: TRBV7-6; J gene: TRBJ2-7; CDR3 DNA: TGTGCCAGCAGCTTAGGGCAGGGAAGCCCCTACGAGCAGTACTTC; CDR3 protein: CASSLGQGSPYEQYF
D gene: TRBD1; clone size: -; V gene: TRBV5-1; J gene: TRBJ1-1; CDR3 DNA: TGCGCCAGCAGCTCCCGGACAGGCCTGGTTGACACTGAAGCTTTCTTT; CDR3 protein: CASSSRTGLVDTEAFF
D gene: TRBD2; clone size: -; V gene: TRBV18; J gene: TRBJ2-3; CDR3 DNA: TGTGCCAGCTCATCTCTAGCGGGGGGGAGCACAGATACGCAGTATTTT; CDR3 protein: CASSSLAGGSTDTQYF
D gene: -; clone size: -; V gene: TRBV28; J gene: TRBJ2-7; CDR3 DNA: TGTGCCACCGGACCGGGACGGCAACTATCGGGGTGGGAGCAGTACTTC; CDR3 protein: CATGPGRQLSGWEQYF
D gene: TRBD1; clone size: -; V gene: TRBV27; J gene: TRBJ1-6; CDR3 DNA: TGTGCCAGCAGTTTCTGGACAGGGGATTCACCCCTCCACTTT; CDR3 protein: CASSFWTGDSPLHF
D gene: -; clone size: -; V gene: TRBV27; J gene: TRBJ1-2; CDR3 DNA: TGTGCCAGCAGTTTCGCTCGGGGGGCGGGTGGCTACACCTTC; CDR3 protein: CASSFARGAGGYTF
D gene: -; clone size: -; V gene: TRBV28; J gene: TRBJ1-6; CDR3 DNA: TGTGCCAGCAGTTCTCAGGGCCACGACAATTCACCCCTCCACTTT; CDR3 protein: CASSSQGHDNSPLHF
D gene: TRBD1; clone size: -; V gene: TRBV24-1; J gene: TRBJ2-2; CDR3 DNA: TGTGCCACCAGTGAGATTGGGACAGGGGGGTCGAACACCGGGGAGCTGTTTTTT; CDR3 protein: CATSEIGTGGSNTGELFF
D gene: -; clone size: -; V gene: TRBV7-2; J gene: TRBJ2-7; CDR3 DNA: TGTGCCAGCAGCTTAGTAGCCGGGTCCTACGAGCAGTACTTC; CDR3 protein: CASSLVAGSYEQYF
D gene: -; clone size: -; V gene: TRBV5-5; J gene: TRBJ1-4; CDR3 DNA: TGTGCCAGCAGCTTGGATACCGGGACGTCGGAAAAACTGTTTTTT; CDR3 protein: CASSLDTGTSEKLFF
D gene: TRBD2; clone size: -; V gene: TRBV5-1; J gene: TRBJ2-7; CDR3 DNA: TGCGCCAGCAGCTTGGCGGGAGGTCAGGACGAGCAGTACTTC; CDR3 protein: CASSLAGGQDEQYF
D gene: -; clone size: -; V gene: TRBV5-1; J gene: TRBJ1-1; CDR3 DNA: TGCGCCAGCAGCTTGGGAGCGGACAGTCCTGAAGCTTTCTTT; CDR3 protein: CASSLGADSPEAFF
D gene: -; clone size: -; V gene: TRBV10-3; J gene: TRBJ2-5; CDR3 DNA: TGTGCCATCAGTGAGTCGGGGGGCAAAGAGACCCAGTACTTC; CDR3 protein: CAISESGGKETQYF